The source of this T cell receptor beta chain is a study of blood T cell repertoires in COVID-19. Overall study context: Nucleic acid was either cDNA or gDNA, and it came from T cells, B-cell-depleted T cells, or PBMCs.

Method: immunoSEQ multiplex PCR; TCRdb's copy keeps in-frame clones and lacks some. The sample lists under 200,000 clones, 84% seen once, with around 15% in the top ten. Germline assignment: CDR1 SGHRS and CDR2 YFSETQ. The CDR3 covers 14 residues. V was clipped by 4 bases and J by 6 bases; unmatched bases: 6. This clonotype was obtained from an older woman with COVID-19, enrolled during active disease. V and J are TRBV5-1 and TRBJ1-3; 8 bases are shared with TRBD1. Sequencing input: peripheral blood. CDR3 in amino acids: CASSPGQGENTIYF. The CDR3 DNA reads TGCGCCAGCAGCCCCGGACAGGGCGAAAACACCATATATTTT.